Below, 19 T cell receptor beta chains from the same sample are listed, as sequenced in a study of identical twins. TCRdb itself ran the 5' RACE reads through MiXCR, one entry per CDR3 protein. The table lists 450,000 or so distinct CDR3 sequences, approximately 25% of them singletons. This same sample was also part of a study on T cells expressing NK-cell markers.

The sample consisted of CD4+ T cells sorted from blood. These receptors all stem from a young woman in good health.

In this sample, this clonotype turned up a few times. The DNA for the CDR3 is TGTGCCAGCAGTTACTCAGCGGGAGGCCTATACGAGCAGTACTTC. As protein: CASSYSAGGLYEQYF. The chain employs TRBV6-5 and TRBJ2-7; 9 nucleotides line up with TRBD2. V shed 0 bases, J shed 4 bases, and the junction held 4 bases outside the gene matches. Per the germline V gene, CDR1 is MNHEY and CDR2 is SVGAGI. This CDR3 is built from 15 residues.

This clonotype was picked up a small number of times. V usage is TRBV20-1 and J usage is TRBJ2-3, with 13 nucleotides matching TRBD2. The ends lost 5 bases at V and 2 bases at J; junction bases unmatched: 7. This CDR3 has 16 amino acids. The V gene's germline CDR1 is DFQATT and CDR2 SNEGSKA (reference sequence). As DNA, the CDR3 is TGCAGTGCTGAGGGACTAGCGGGACATCACACAGATACGCAGTATTTT. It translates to CSAEGLAGHHTDTQYF.

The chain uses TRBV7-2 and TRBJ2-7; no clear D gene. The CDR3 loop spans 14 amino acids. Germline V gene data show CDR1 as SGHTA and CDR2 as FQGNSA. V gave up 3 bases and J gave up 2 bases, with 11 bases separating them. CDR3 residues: CASSFMDVTYEQYF. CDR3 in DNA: TGTGCCAGCAGCTTCATGGACGTAACCTACGAGCAGTACTTC.

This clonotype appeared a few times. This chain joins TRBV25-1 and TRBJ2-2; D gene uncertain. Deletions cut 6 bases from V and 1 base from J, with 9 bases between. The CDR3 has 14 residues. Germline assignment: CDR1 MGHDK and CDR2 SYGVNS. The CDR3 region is CASSSPRNTGELFF. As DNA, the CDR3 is TGTGCCAGCAGCTCCCCTCGGAACACCGGGGAGCTGTTTTTT.

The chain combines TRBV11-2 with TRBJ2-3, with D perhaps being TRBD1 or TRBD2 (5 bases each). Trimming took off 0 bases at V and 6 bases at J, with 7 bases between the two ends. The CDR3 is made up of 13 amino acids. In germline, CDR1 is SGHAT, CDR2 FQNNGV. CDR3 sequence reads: CASSLDWGDTQYF. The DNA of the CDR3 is TGTGCCAGCAGCTTAGATTGGGGGGATACGCAGTATTTT.

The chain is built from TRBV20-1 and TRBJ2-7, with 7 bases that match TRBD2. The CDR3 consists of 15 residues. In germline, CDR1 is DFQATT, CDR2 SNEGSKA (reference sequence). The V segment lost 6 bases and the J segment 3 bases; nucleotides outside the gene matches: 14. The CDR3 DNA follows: TGCAGTGCAACCACCCCCTTTAGCGGGTTCTACGAGCAGTACTTC. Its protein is CSATTPFSGFYEQYF.

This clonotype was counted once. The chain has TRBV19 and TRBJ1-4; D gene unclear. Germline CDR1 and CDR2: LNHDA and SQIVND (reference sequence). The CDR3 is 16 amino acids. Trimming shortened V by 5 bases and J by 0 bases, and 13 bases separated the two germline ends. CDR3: CASSGVGHATNEKLFF. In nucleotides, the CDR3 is TGTGCCAGTAGTGGCGTAGGCCACGCAACTAATGAAAAACTGTTTTTT.

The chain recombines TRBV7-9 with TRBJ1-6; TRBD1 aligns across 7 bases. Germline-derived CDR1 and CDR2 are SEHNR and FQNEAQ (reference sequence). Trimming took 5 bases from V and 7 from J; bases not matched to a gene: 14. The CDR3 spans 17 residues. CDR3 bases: TGTGCCAGCAGCCAGGGGGTCAGGGGTCCGTACAATTCACCCCTCCACTTT. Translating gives CASSQGVRGPYNSPLHF.

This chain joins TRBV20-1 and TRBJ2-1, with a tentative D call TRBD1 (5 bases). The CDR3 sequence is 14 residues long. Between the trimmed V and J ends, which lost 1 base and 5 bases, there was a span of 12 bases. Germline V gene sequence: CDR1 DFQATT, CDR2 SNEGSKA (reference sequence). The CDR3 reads CSARVWGNNNEQFF. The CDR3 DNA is TGCAGTGCTAGAGTCTGGGGCAATAACAATGAGCAGTTCTTC.

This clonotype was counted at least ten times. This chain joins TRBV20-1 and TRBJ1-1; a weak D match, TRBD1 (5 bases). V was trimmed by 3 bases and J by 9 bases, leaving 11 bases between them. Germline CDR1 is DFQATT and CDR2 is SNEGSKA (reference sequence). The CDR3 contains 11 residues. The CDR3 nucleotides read TGCAGTGCTAGTCCCTCAGGGAAAGCTTTCTTT. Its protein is CSASPSGKAFF.

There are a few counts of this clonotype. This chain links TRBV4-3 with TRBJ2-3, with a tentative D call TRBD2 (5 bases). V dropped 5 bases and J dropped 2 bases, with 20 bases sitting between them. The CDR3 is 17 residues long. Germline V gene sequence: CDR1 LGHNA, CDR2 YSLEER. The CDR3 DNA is TGCGCCAGCAGCTTCTCACCAGAGGGAACGAACACAGATACGCAGTATTTT. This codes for CASSFSPEGTNTDTQYF.

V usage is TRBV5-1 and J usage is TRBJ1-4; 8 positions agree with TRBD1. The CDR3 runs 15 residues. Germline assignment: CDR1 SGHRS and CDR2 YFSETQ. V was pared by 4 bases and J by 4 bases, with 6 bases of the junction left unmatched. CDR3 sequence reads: CASSGQGQGNEKLFF. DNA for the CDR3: TGCGCCAGCAGCGGACAAGGACAGGGTAATGAAAAACTGTTTTTT. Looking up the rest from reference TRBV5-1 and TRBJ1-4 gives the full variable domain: KAGVTQTPRYLIKTRGQQVTLSCSPISGHRSVSWYQQTPGQGLQFLFEYFSETQRNKGNFPGRFSGRQFSNSRSEMNVSTLELGDSALYLCASSGQGQGNEKLFFGSGTQLSVL.

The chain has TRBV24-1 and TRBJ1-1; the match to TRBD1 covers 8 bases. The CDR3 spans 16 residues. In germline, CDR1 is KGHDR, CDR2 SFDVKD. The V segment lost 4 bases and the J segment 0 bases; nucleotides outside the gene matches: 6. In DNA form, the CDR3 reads TGTGCCACCAGTGACCCGAAGACAGGGGTGAACACTGAAGCTTTCTTT. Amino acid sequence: CATSDPKTGVNTEAFF.

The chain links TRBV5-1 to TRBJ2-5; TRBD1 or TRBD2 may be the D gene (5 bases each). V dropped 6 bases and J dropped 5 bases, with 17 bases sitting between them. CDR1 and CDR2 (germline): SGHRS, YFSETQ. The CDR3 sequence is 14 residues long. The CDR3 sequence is CASTERGSGETQYF. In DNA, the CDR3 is TGCGCCAGCACGGAACGGGGCTCCGGGGAGACCCAGTACTTC.

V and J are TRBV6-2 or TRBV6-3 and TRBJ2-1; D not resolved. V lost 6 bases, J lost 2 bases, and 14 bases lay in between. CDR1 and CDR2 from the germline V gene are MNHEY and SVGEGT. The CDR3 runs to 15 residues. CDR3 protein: CASRFRASAYNEQFF. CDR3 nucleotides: TGTGCCAGCAGATTTAGGGCTAGTGCCTACAATGAGCAGTTCTTC.

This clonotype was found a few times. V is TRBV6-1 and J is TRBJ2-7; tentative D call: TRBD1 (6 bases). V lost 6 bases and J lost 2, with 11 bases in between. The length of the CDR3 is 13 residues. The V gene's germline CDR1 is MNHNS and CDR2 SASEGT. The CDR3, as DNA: TGTGCCAGCAGAACAGGGTACCCCTACGAGCAGTACTTC. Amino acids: CASRTGYPYEQYF.

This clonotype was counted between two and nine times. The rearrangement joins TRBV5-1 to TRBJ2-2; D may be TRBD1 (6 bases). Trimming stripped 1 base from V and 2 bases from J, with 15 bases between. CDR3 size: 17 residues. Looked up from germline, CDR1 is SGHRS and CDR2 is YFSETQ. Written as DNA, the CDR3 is TGCGCCAGCAGCTTGTATTTTATGGGACAAAACACCGGGGAGCTGTTTTTT. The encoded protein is CASSLYFMGQNTGELFF. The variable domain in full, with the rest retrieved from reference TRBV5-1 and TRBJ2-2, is KAGVTQTPRYLIKTRGQQVTLSCSPISGHRSVSWYQQTPGQGLQFLFEYFSETQRNKGNFPGRFSGRQFSNSRSEMNVSTLELGDSALYLCASSLYFMGQNTGELFFGEGSRLTVL.

The CDR3 protein is CASRRAATYEQYF. CDR3 coding DNA: TGTGCCAGCCGTAGGGCCGCCACCTACGAGCAGTACTTC. The chain uses TRBV12-3 or TRBV12-4 and TRBJ2-7; D is uncertain. The CDR3 covers 13 residues. With 8 bases removed from V and 2 bases from J, the gap between germline ends came to 13 bases.

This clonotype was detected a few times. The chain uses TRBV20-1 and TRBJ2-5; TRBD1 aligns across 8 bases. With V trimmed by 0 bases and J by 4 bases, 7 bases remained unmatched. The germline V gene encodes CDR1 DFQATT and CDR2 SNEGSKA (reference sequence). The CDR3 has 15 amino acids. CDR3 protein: CSARDSQGVRETQYF. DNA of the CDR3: TGCAGTGCTAGAGATTCACAGGGGGTCCGAGAGACCCAGTACTTC.